The next 30 T cell receptor beta chains were all read from a single sample in a study of T cells in Graves' hyperthyroidism and ophthalmopathy. Amplified TCR beta CDR3 regions came from RNA transcripts. The HTBI primer set served for first-round RT-PCR of the TCR CDR3. TCRdb reanalysed the multiplex PCR reads using MiXCR and keeps one entry per CDR3 protein. This sample has about 420,000 distinct CDR3 sequences; roughly 14% occur once, and the top ten carry approximately 14%. Source material: blood. Source of these receptors: a woman aged 18-35 years with Graves' hyperthyroidism.

This clonotype was detected ten times or more. This chain links TRBV5-1 with TRBJ2-7; no clear D. This CDR3 region has 14 residues. Germline V gives CDR1 SGHRS, CDR2 YFSETQ. V was pared by 0 bases and J by 1 base, with 8 bases between. The CDR3 sequence: CASSLVSESYEQYF. Written as DNA, the CDR3 is TGCGCCAGCAGCTTGGTAAGCGAATCCTACGAGCAGTACTTC.

The chain has TRBV28 and TRBJ1-5; TRBD1 is a possible D gene (6 bases). Germline CDR1 is MDHEN and CDR2 is SYDVKM. The ends were cut back, 9 bases at V and 0 bases at J, with 18 bases in the middle. This CDR3 region has 16 residues. For the CDR3, the DNA is TGTGCCAGTGGGGGCGGGACATTCGATAGCAATCAGCCCCAGCATTTT. This codes for CASGGGTFDSNQPQHF.

The V call is TRBV10-3, the J call TRBJ2-7, with D hard to call. The V end was cut by 5 bases, the J end by 0 bases, with 17 bases between. The CDR3 contains 16 residues. Germline V CDR1 and CDR2: ENHRY, SYGVKD. The CDR3 reads CAISYSGSQSSYEQYF. For the CDR3, the DNA is TGTGCCATCAGTTACTCGGGCAGCCAAAGCTCCTACGAGCAGTACTTC.

V gene TRBV27 combines with J gene TRBJ2-2; 9 nucleotides line up with TRBD1. V was clipped by 7 bases and J by 0 bases; unmatched bases: 9. Germline V gene data show CDR1 as MNHEY and CDR2 as SMNVEV (reference sequence). The CDR3 runs to 17 residues. The CDR3 nucleotides read TGTGCCAGCACCGGGACAGGGTCTCTATCGAACACCGGGGAGCTGTTTTTT. This translates into CASTGTGSLSNTGELFF.

This clonotype showed up many times. The chain carries TRBV10-2 and TRBJ2-7; no reliable D call. In germline, CDR1 is WSHSY, CDR2 SAAADI. V was pared by 4 bases and J by 6 bases, with 4 bases between. CDR3 length: 10 residues. The CDR3 here is CASSGGEQYF. The DNA of the CDR3 is TGCGCCAGCAGTGGAGGCGAGCAGTACTTC.

This clonotype has more than one count but fewer than ten. The chain couples TRBV20-1 to TRBJ1-2; the D gene is possibly TRBD1 (5 bases). Trimming removed 1 base at V and 3 bases at J, with 9 bases between. The CDR3 extends over 13 amino acids. Germline CDR1 and CDR2: DFQATT and SNEGSKA (reference sequence). CDR3 amino acids: CSARAAGHYGYTF. The CDR3 DNA is TGCAGTGCTAGAGCCGCGGGACACTATGGCTACACCTTC.

This clonotype has a handful of counts. This sequence joins TRBV4-1 and TRBJ1-5; D may be TRBD1 (6 bases). This CDR3 is built from 17 residues. V gave up 2 bases and J gave up 3 bases, with 17 bases separating them. Germline V gene sequence: CDR1 MGHRA, CDR2 YSYEKL. The DNA of the CDR3 is TGCGCCAGCAGCCAACACCCTACAGGGAGGAACAATCAGCCCCAGCATTTT. It is translated as CASSQHPTGRNNQPQHF.

This clonotype was counted ten times or more. The rearrangement links TRBV7-2 to TRBJ2-3, with 7 bases lining up with TRBD2. V was clipped by 6 bases and J by 2 bases; unmatched bases: 2. CDR3 size: 13 residues. The germline V gene has CDR1 SGHTA and CDR2 FQGNSA. Here the CDR3 reads CASRREFTDTQYF. The CDR3 DNA sequence: TGTGCCAGCAGGCGGGAGTTCACAGATACGCAGTATTTT.

This clonotype was counted ten times or more. The V gene is TRBV28, the J gene TRBJ1-1; D remains ambiguous. The germline V gene encodes CDR1 MDHEN and CDR2 SYDVKM. The V end was cut by 7 bases, the J end by 0 bases, with 15 bases between. The CDR3 extends over 15 amino acids. The CDR3 reads CASTSRGQVNTEAFF. The CDR3 DNA reads TGTGCCAGCACCTCCCGAGGGCAGGTGAACACTGAAGCTTTCTTT.

The V gene is TRBV2, the J gene TRBJ2-7; weak D call: TRBD2 (6 bases). This CDR3 has 12 amino acids. The germline gives CDR1 SNHLY, CDR2 FYNNEI. Trimming removed 4 bases at V and 3 bases at J, with 7 bases between. CDR3 bases: TGTGCCAGCAGTGGGAGGGGCTACGAGCAGTACTTC. As protein: CASSGRGYEQYF.

This clonotype was found a few times. The J gene is TRBJ2-7, the V gene TRBV7-2; D not certain. Germline V gene data show CDR1 as SGHTA and CDR2 as FQGNSA. The CDR3 runs 14 residues. V shed 5 bases and J shed 1 base, with 12 bases lying between them. CDR3 sequence (DNA): TGTGCCAGCAGCCCCCGAAGGGTTTCCTACGAGCAGTACTTC. Its translation is CASSPRRVSYEQYF.

This clonotype was picked up many times. The V and J genes are TRBV5-1 and TRBJ2-7; 11 nucleotides agree with TRBD1. CDR1 and CDR2 (germline): SGHRS, YFSETQ. The CDR3 is 17 residues long. V shed 3 bases, J shed 1 base, and the junction held 9 bases outside the gene matches. CDR3 bases: TGCGCCAGCAGCTCAGGACAGGGGGCGGTTCGGTCCTACGAGCAGTACTTC. It translates to CASSSGQGAVRSYEQYF.

This clonotype was observed many times. CDR3 DNA sequence: TGTGCCAGCAGCGCACTAAGGGGGGGCACTGAAGCTTTCTTT. Translation gives CASSALRGGTEAFF. The chain recombines TRBV13 with TRBJ1-1; D perhaps matches TRBD1 (6 bases). The V gene's germline CDR1 is PRHDT and CDR2 FYEKMQ (reference sequence). The CDR3 length is 14 residues. V gave up 5 bases and J gave up 4 bases, with 14 bases separating them.

Ten or more counts support this clonotype. The rearrangement uses TRBV7-6 and TRBJ2-7; the D gene is possibly TRBD1 (5 bases). Germline CDR1 and CDR2: SGHVS and FNYEAQ. The CDR3 is made up of 13 amino acids. V lost 3 bases and J lost 3, with 9 bases in between. The CDR3 bases are TGTGCCAGCAGCTTTACAGGAAGCTACGAGCAGTACTTC. This translates into CASSFTGSYEQYF.

This clonotype has a count of ten or more. The CDR3 sequence: CASSLSGDRGYTF. Here the CDR3 DNA reads TGTGCCAGCAGTTTATCGGGCGACAGGGGCTACACCTTC. V and J are TRBV28 and TRBJ1-2; D possibly corresponds to TRBD1 (6 bases). Trimming removed 1 base at V and 8 bases at J, with 11 bases between. Germline CDR1 reads MDHEN; CDR2 reads SYDVKM. The CDR3 is made up of 13 amino acids.

This clonotype was detected ten times or more. The rearrangement joins TRBV7-9 to TRBJ1-1; no firm D call. The CDR3 contains 13 residues. The V gene lost 2 bases and the J gene lost 10 bases, with 14 bases spanning the gap. Looked up from germline, CDR1 is SEHNR and CDR2 is FQNEAQ (reference sequence). The CDR3 sequence: CASSLIQGWRAFF. The CDR3 DNA is TGTGCCAGCAGCTTAATTCAAGGGTGGCGAGCTTTCTTT.

This clonotype appeared many times. The chain employs TRBV3-1 and TRBJ2-2; D uncertain. V was trimmed by 1 base and J by 6 bases, leaving 6 bases between them. The CDR3 contains 13 residues. CDR1 is LGHDT and CDR2 is YNNKEL in the germline V gene (reference sequence). The CDR3 here is CASSQVTPGELFF. CDR3 nucleotide sequence: TGTGCCAGCAGCCAAGTTACGCCCGGGGAGCTGTTTTTT. Full variable domain (rest looked up from reference TRBV3-1 and TRBJ2-2): DTAVSQTPKYLVTQMGNDKSIKCEQNLGHDTMYWYKQDSKKFLKIMFSYNNKELIINETVPNRFSPKSPDKAHLNLHINSLELGDSAVYFCASSQVTPGELFFGEGSRLTVL.

This clonotype occurred many times. This chain connects TRBV9 to TRBJ2-7; D is ambiguous. Per germline, CDR1 SGDLS and CDR2 YYNGEE. The CDR3 has 15 amino acids. V lost 0 bases to trimming and J lost 4 bases, with 14 bases between them. CDR3 DNA sequence: TGTGCCAGCAGCGTAGGAGGCGCTAGGAGTTACGAGCAGTACTTC. It is translated as CASSVGGARSYEQYF.

This clonotype was counted many times. The chain links TRBV7-6 to TRBJ2-1; maybe TRBD2 (5 bases). In germline, CDR1 is SGHVS, CDR2 FNYEAQ. This CDR3 has 17 amino acids. V was clipped by 2 bases and J by 0 bases, with 14 bases between them. The CDR3: CASSLSQGLNSYNEQFF. CDR3 nucleotides: TGTGCCAGCAGCTTAAGCCAAGGACTGAACTCCTACAATGAGCAGTTCTTC. The variable domain in full, completed from reference TRBV7-6 and TRBJ2-1, reads GAGVSQSPRYKVTKRGQDVALRCDPISGHVSLYWYRQALGQGPEFLTYFNYEAQQDKSGLPNDRFSAERPEGSISTLTIQRTEQRDSAMYRCASSLSQGLNSYNEQFFGPGTRLTVL.

This clonotype was detected ten times or more. This rearrangement joins TRBV6-2 or TRBV6-3 to TRBJ2-3, with 8 positions matching TRBD1. After removal of 5 bases from V and 2 bases from J, the junction contained 6 bases not matched to a gene. CDR1 is MNHEY, CDR2 SVGEGT, per germline. The CDR3 has 15 amino acids. The CDR3 protein is CASSKSTGDTDTQYF. The CDR3 nucleotides read TGTGCCAGCAGTAAGTCGACAGGGGACACAGATACGCAGTATTTT.

This clonotype has a count of ten or more. This chain joins TRBV7-2 and TRBJ1-2, with TRBD1 as a possible D gene (5 bases). Between the trimmed V and J ends, which lost 2 bases and 4 bases, there was a span of 23 bases. This CDR3 has 18 amino acids. CDR1 and CDR2 (germline): SGHTA, FQGNSA. DNA of the CDR3: TGTGCCAGCAGCTTAAGGCCTACTACGGAGGACGGGGGCTATGGCTACACCTTC. Translating gives CASSLRPTTEDGGYGYTF.

This chain joins TRBV4-3 and TRBJ1-4; D is unresolved. Germline-derived CDR1 and CDR2 are LGHNA and YSLEER. The CDR3 loop spans 16 amino acids. The V gene lost 0 bases and the J gene lost 3 bases, with 11 bases spanning the gap. CDR3: CASSQEEGRANEKLFF. CDR3 sequence (DNA): TGCGCCAGCAGCCAAGAGGAAGGGAGGGCTAATGAAAAACTGTTTTTT.

At least ten counts were recorded for this clonotype. The gene calls are TRBV24-1 and TRBJ1-2; maybe TRBD1 (5 bases). The CDR3 covers 13 residues. CDR1 is KGHDR and CDR2 is SFDVKD in the germline V gene. V was cut by 4 bases and J by 8 bases, with 13 bases left in between. CDR3 sequence: CATSDPGTIGYTF. CDR3 nucleotide sequence: TGTGCCACCAGTGACCCAGGGACTATCGGCTACACCTTC.

This clonotype was detected many times. V is TRBV29-1 and J is TRBJ2-7, with D perhaps matching TRBD1 (6 bases). The V and J ends lost 5 bases and 4 bases respectively, with 15 bases between them. The germline V gene has CDR1 SQVTM and CDR2 ANQGSEA. The CDR3 is 13 residues long. CDR3 coding DNA: TGCAGCGTTTTCACGGACAGTACTTACGAGCAGTACTTC. It translates to CSVFTDSTYEQYF.

With regard to this clonotype: This may come from a read error, since a much larger clone is one base off. The CDR3 here is CASSYPGQEFGEQYF. Here the CDR3 DNA reads TGTGCCAGCAGTTATCCGGGACAGGAGTTCGGTGAGCAGTACTTC. The chain combines TRBV28 with TRBJ2-7, with 8 bases identical to TRBD1. Germline-derived CDR1 and CDR2 are MDHEN and SYDVKM. Trimming at V came to 4 bases and at J to 7 bases, leaving 12 bases not matched to a gene. The CDR3 has 15 amino acids.

The rearrangement uses TRBV25-1 and TRBJ1-2; no firm D call. Germline values: CDR1 MGHDK, CDR2 SYGVNS. Trimming cost V 9 bases and J 8 bases, with 19 bases left between them. There are 13 residues in the CDR3. CDR3 DNA sequence: TGTGCCAGTACTAACTCCTCATTCTTGGGCTACACCTTC. Its protein is CASTNSSFLGYTF.

This clonotype was recorded many times. This chain joins TRBV11-2 and TRBJ1-1; 8 nucleotides line up with TRBD1. The J segment lost 1 base and the V segment lost 2 bases, leaving 3 bases of the junction unmatched. The CDR3 totals 15 residues. Germline assignment: CDR1 SGHAT and CDR2 FQNNGV. The chain's CDR3 is CASSLTGTGNTEAFF. The CDR3 region has the DNA TGTGCCAGCAGCTTAACCGGGACAGGGAACACTGAAGCTTTCTTT.

This clonotype was seen repeatedly, ten times or more. V gene TRBV6-1 combines with J gene TRBJ1-1; D gene ambiguous. This CDR3 comprises 14 residues. Per germline, CDR1 MNHNS and CDR2 SASEGT. Trimming removed 6 bases at V and 4 bases at J, with 15 bases between. The CDR3 protein is CASSRWEGGTEAFF. CDR3 nucleotides: TGTGCCAGCAGCAGATGGGAGGGAGGCACTGAAGCTTTCTTT.

This clonotype was picked up many times. This chain connects TRBV3-1 to TRBJ1-2; tentative D call: TRBD1 (5 bases). CDR1 is LGHDT and CDR2 is YNNKEL in the germline V gene (reference sequence). With 6 bases removed from V and 6 bases from J, the gap between germline ends came to 17 bases. There are 14 residues in the CDR3. The CDR3 sequence: CASSYGSSGHGYTF. In DNA form, the CDR3 reads TGTGCCAGCAGTTACGGCAGTTCGGGGCATGGCTACACCTTC.

V gene TRBV4-1 combines with J gene TRBJ2-4; TRBD1 matches 8 bases. The CDR3 loop spans 20 amino acids. CDR1 and CDR2 from the germline V gene are MGHRA and YSYEKL. Unmatched junction bases numbered 17, after V lost 4 bases and J lost 0 bases. The CDR3 is CASSLVPASTGVIAKNIQYF. Written as DNA, the CDR3 is TGCGCCAGCAGCCTCGTTCCGGCGTCGACAGGGGTCATAGCCAAAAACATTCAGTACTTC.